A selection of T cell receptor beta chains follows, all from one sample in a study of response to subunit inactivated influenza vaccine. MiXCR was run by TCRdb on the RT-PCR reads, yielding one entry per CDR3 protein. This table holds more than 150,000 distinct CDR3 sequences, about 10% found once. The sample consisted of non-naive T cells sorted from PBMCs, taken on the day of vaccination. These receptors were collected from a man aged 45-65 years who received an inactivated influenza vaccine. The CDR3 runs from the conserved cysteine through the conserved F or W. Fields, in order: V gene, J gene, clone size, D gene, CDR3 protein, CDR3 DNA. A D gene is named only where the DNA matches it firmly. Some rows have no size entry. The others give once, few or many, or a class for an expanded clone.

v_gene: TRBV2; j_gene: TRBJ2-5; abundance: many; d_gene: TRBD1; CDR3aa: CASSPGGQETQYF; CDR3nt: TGTGCCAGCAGCCCAGGGGGCCAAGAGACCCAGTACTTC
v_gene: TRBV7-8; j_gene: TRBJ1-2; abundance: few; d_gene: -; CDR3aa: CASSLVQANYGYTF; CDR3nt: TGTGCCAGCAGCTTAGTCCAGGCTAACTATGGCTACACCTTC
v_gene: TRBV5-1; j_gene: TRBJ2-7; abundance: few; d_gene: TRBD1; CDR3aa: CASSAIRQGETEQYF; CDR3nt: TGCGCCAGCAGCGCAATCAGACAGGGGGAGACGGAGCAGTACTTC
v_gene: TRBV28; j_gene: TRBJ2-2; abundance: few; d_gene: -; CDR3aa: CASSLYRFPNTGELFF; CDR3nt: TGTGCCAGCAGTTTATACAGGTTCCCGAACACCGGGGAGCTGTTTTTT
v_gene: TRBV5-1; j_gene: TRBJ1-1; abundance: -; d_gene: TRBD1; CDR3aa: CASSSQGANTEAFF; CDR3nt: TGCGCCAGCAGCTCGCAGGGGGCGAACACTGAAGCTTTCTTT
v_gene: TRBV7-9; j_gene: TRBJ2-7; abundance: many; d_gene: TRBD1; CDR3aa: CASSTPGQGPYEQYF; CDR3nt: TGTGCCAGCAGCACGCCGGGACAGGGCCCCTACGAGCAGTACTTC
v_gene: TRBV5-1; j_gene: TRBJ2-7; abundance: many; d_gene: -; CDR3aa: CASSPSHYGGEYEQYF; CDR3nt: TGCGCCAGCAGTCCTAGCCACTACGGGGGTGAATACGAGCAGTACTTC
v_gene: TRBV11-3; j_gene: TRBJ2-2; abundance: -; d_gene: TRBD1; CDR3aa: CASSPHRGRTGEPFF; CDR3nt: TGTGCCAGCAGCCCGCACAGGGGGCGCACCGGGGAGCCGTTTTTT
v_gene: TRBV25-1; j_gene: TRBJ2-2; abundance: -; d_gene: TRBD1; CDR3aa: CASRTGFGELFF; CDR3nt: TGTGCCAGCCGGACAGGGTTCGGGGAGCTGTTTTTT
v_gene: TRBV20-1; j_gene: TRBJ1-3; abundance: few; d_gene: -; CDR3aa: CSAKPSGTFSGNTIYF; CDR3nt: TGCAGTGCTAAGCCGTCAGGGACTTTCTCTGGAAACACCATATATTTT
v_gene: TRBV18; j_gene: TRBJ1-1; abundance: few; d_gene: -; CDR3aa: CASSPPGVTNTEAFF; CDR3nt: TGTGCCAGCTCCCCCCCGGGGGTTACGAACACTGAAGCTTTCTTT
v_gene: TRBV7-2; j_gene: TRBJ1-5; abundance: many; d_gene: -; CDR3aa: CASSYQGNQPQHF; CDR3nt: TGTGCCAGCAGCTACCAGGGCAATCAGCCCCAGCATTTT
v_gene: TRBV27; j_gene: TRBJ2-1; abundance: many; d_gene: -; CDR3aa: CASSLTAVGLANEQFF; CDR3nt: TGTGCCAGCAGTTTAACGGCCGTGGGGCTCGCGAATGAGCAGTTCTTC
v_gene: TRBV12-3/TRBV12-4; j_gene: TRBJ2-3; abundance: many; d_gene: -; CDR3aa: CASSFLDWTSTDTQYF; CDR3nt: TGTGCCAGCAGTTTTCTAGACTGGACTAGCACAGATACGCAGTATTTT
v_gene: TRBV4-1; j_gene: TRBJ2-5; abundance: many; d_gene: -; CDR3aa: CASSQFGTQYF; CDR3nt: TGCGCCAGCAGCCAATTCGGGACCCAGTACTTC
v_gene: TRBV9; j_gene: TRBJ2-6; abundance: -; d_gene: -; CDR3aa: CASSVSIGANVLTF; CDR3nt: TGTGCCAGCAGCGTATCCATTGGGGCCAACGTCCTGACTTTC
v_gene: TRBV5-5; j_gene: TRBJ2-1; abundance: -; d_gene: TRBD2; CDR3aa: CASSLGLAGYTYEQFF; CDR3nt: TGTGCCAGCAGCTTGGGGCTAGCGGGGTATACTTATGAGCAGTTCTTC
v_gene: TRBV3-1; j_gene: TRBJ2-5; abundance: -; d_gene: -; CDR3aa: CASSQGLHQETQYF; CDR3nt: TGTGCCAGCAGCCAGGGACTTCACCAAGAGACCCAGTACTTC
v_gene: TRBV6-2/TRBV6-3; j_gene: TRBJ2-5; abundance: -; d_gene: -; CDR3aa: CASKPYRTQETQYF; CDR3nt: TGTGCCAGCAAACCGTACAGGACCCAAGAGACCCAGTACTTC
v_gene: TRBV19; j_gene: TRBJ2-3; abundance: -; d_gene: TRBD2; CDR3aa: CASSDRGSGGGDTQYF; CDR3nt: TGTGCCAGTAGCGACCGGGGCAGCGGGGGAGGGGATACGCAGTATTTT
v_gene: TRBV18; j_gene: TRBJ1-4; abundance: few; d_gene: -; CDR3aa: CASSADGFKLFF; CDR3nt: TGTGCCAGCTCAGCCGACGGGTTTAAACTGTTTTTT
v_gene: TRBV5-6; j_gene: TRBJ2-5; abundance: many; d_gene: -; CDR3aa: CASSPWTGEETQYF; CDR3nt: TGTGCCAGCAGCCCATGGACCGGTGAAGAGACCCAGTACTTC
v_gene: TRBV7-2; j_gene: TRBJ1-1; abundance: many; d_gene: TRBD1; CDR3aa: CASSLGDSLGTEAFF; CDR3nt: TGTGCCAGCAGCTTAGGGGACAGCCTTGGCACTGAAGCTTTCTTT
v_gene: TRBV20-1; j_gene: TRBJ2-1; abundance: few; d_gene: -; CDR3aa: CSARGAWNEQFF; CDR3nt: TGCAGTGCTAGAGGCGCATGGAATGAGCAGTTCTTC
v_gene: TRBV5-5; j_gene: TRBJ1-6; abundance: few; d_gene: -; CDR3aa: CASRGGSINNSPLHF; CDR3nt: TGTGCCAGCAGGGGGGGCAGCATTAACAATTCACCCCTCCACTTT
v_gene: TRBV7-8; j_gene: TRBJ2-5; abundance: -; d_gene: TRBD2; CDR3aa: CASSLGGRDSGRGGTQHF; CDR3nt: TGTGCCAGCAGCTTAGGAGGGAGAGATAGCGGGAGAGGGGGGACCCAGCACTTC
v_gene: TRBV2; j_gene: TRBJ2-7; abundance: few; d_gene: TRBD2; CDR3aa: CASGGEGYEQYF; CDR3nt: TGTGCCAGCGGGGGGGAGGGGTACGAGCAGTACTTC
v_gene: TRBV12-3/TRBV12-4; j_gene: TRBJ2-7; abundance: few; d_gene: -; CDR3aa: CASSLGNYEQYF; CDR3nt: TGTGCCAGCAGTTTGGGGAACTACGAGCAGTACTTC
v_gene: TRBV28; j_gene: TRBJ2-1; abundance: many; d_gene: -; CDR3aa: CASGNNEQFF; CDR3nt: TGTGCCAGCGGAAACAATGAGCAGTTCTTC
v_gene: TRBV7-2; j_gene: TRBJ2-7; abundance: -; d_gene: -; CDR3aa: CASSFGTGAWGYF; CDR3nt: -
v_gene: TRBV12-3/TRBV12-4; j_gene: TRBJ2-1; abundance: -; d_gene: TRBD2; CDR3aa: CASSFKCRTSGRCNEQFF; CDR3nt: TGTGCCAGCAGTTTTAAGTGTAGGACTAGCGGGAGGTGCAATGAGCAGTTCTTC
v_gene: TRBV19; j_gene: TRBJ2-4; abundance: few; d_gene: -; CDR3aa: CASSLDPAKNIQYF; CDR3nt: TGTGCCAGTAGCCTGGATCCAGCCAAAAACATTCAGTACTTC
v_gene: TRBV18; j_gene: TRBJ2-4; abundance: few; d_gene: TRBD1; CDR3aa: CASSPPGQGYIQYF; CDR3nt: TGTGCCAGCTCACCACCGGGACAGGGATACATTCAGTACTTC
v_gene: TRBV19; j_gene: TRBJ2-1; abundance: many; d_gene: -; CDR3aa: CASSIDTSWGVNEQFF; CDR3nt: TGTGCCAGTAGTATAGATACTAGTTGGGGGGTCAATGAGCAGTTCTTC
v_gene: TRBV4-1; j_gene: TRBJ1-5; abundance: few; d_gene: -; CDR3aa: CASSQELAGNQPQHF; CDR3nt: TGCGCCAGCAGCCAAGAATTAGCGGGTAATCAGCCCCAGCATTTT
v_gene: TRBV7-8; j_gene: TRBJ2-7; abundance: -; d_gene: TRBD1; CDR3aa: CASSSPGQGNEQYF; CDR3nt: TGTGCCAGCAGCTCCCCGGGACAGGGGAACGAGCAGTACTTC
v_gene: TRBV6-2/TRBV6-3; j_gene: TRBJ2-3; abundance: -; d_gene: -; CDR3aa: CASSYVSPYSGADTQYF; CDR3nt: TGTGCCAGCAGTTACGTCTCACCTTACAGCGGCGCAGATACGCAGTATTTT
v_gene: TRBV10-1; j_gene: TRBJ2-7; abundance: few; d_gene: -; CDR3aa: CASSESGVPYEQYF; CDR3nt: TGCGCCAGCAGTGAATCTGGGGTTCCCTACGAGCAGTACTTC
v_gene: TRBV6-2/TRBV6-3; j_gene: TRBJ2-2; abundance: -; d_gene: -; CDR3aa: CASRRGGGELFF; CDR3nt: TGTGCCAGCAGGAGGGGGGGCGGGGAGCTGTTTTTT
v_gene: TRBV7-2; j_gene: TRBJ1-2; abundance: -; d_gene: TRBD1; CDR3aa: CASSSGTGRVYTF; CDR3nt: TGTGCCAGCAGCTCCGGGACAGGGAGAGTCTACACCTTC
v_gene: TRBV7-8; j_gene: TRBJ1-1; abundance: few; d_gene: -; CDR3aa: CASSAPLNTEAFF; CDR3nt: TGTGCCAGCAGCGCCCCCTTAAACACTGAAGCTTTCTTT